These 32 T cell receptor beta chains came from one sample sequenced in a study of T cell responses to AZD1222 COVID-19 vaccine. Libraries were prepared by immunoSEQ multiplex PCR; TCRdb keeps only in-frame clonotypes and omits some of them. The profile shows approximately 110,000 clones, over 75% of them singletons. The material sequenced was peripheral blood, taken on day 0 of AZD1222 vaccination. The receptors come from an adult in good health.

CDR3: CASSLFLRAEETQYF. Written as DNA, the CDR3 is TGTGCCAGCAGCTTATTTTTGAGGGCAGAAGAGACCCAGTACTTC. The rearrangement links TRBV7-9 to TRBJ2-5; D might be TRBD2 (5 bases). CDR3 length equals 15 residues. V was shortened by 2 bases and J by 3 bases, with 13 bases between the two germline ends. The germline CDR1 and CDR2 sequences are SEHNR and FQNEAQ (reference sequence).

The chain has TRBV5-1 and TRBJ1-2; D call uncertain. The ends were cut back, 0 bases at V and 4 bases at J, with 7 bases in the middle. The CDR3 extends over 13 amino acids. The V gene's germline CDR1 is SGHRS and CDR2 YFSETQ. In DNA, the CDR3 is TGCGCCAGCAGCTTGGGAGAACGCTATGGCTACACCTTC. This codes for CASSLGERYGYTF.

CDR3 DNA sequence: TGCGCCAGCAGTGAAGTCAGGGGACAGGGTCCGAGGCCCCAGCATTTT. Amino acid sequence: CASSEVRGQGPRPQHF. The V and J genes are TRBV10-2 and TRBJ1-5, with TRBD1 identical over 9 bases. V was pared by 3 bases and J by 9 bases, with 12 bases of the junction left unmatched. CDR1 is WSHSY and CDR2 is SAAADI in the germline V gene. The CDR3 contains 16 residues.

The chain carries TRBV11-3 and TRBJ2-1; D gene unclear. Germline CDR1 SGHNT, CDR2 YENEEA. The CDR3 spans 15 residues. V was cut by 1 base and J by 2 bases, with 9 bases left in between. In DNA, the CDR3 is TGTGCCAGCAGCTTAGCCTCGGGCCCCTACAATGAGCAGTTCTTC. Its translation is CASSLASGPYNEQFF.

This clone was seen a few times. The V gene is TRBV6-5, the J gene TRBJ2-7; D possibly corresponds to TRBD1 (6 bases). This CDR3 comprises 15 residues. Deletions cut 5 bases from V and 5 bases from J, with 19 bases between. The germline V gene encodes CDR1 MNHEY and CDR2 SVGAGI. The CDR3, as DNA: TGTGCCAGCAGTCCTACCCTTGGGACAATTAACGAGCAGTACTTC. Amino acid sequence: CASSPTLGTINEQYF.

Only a few counts were recorded for this clone. The chain combines TRBV11-2 with TRBJ2-7; 8 positions match TRBD2. Germline-derived CDR1 and CDR2 are SGHAT and FQNNGV. Trimming cost V 4 bases and J 3 bases; bases outside gene matches: 11. This CDR3 has 16 residues. This CDR3 is CASSSMKTGTSYEQYF. The CDR3 DNA sequence: TGTGCCAGCAGCTCGATGAAGACCGGGACTAGCTACGAGCAGTACTTC.

This rearrangement joins TRBV5-1 to TRBJ2-1; TRBD2 agrees at 9 bases. This CDR3 has 14 residues. V lost 4 bases to trimming and J lost 5 bases; unmatched junction nucleotides: 4. Germline V CDR1 and CDR2: SGHRS, YFSETQ. CDR3 protein: CASSGGREDNEQFF. The CDR3 coding sequence is TGCGCCAGCAGCGGCGGGAGGGAGGACAATGAGCAGTTCTTC.

The chain combines TRBV5-4 with TRBJ2-3; TRBD2 is a possible D gene (7 bases). The CDR3 consists of 17 residues. CDR1 is SGHNT, CDR2 YYREEE, per germline (reference sequence). Trimming removed 4 bases at V and 3 bases at J, with 21 bases between. The CDR3 protein is CASSRGAGRDSTDTQYF. CDR3 bases: TGTGCCAGCAGCCGGGGGGCAGGCCGGGATAGTACAGATACGCAGTATTTT. The whole variable domain, filled in from reference TRBV5-4 and TRBJ2-3, reads ETGVTQSPTHLIKTRGQQVTLRCSSQSGHNTVSWYQQALGQGPQFIFQYYREEENGRGNFPPRFSGLQFPNYSSELNVNALELDDSALYLCASSRGAGRDSTDTQYFGPGTRLTVL.

The rearrangement links TRBV6-5 to TRBJ1-2, with no clear D. This CDR3 has 12 residues. V lost 8 bases, J lost 2 bases, and 9 bases lay in between. Germline lookup yields CDR1 MNHEY and CDR2 SVGAGI. The CDR3 DNA sequence: TGTGCCAGCCTGGGCGGCAACTATGGCTACACCTTC. Translating it yields CASLGGNYGYTF.

The rearrangement joins TRBV6-4 to TRBJ2-3; 8 nucleotides line up with TRBD2. This CDR3 has 16 residues. J lost 5 bases, V lost 0 bases, and 7 bases had no gene match. The V gene's germline CDR1 is MRHNA and CDR2 SNTAGT. CDR3 DNA sequence: TGTGCCAGCAGTGACTCTCTCGGGGGGGCCATAGATACGCAGTATTTT. Translated, it gives CASSDSLGGAIDTQYF.

The chain has TRBV5-6 and TRBJ2-3, with TRBD2 matching over 11 bases. J was trimmed by 6 bases and V by 2 bases; bases with no gene match: 8. The CDR3 extends over 16 amino acids. Germline CDR1 is SGHDT and CDR2 is YYEEEE. Here the CDR3 DNA reads TGTGCCAGCAGCTTAGGGCCTAGCGGGGGGAAGGATACGCAGTATTTT. Translation: CASSLGPSGGKDTQYF.

The chain carries TRBV25-1 and TRBJ1-2; possibly TRBD1 for D (5 bases). In germline, CDR1 is MGHDK, CDR2 SYGVNS. Trimming took off 1 base at V and 1 base at J, with 16 bases between the two ends. This CDR3 is built from 17 residues. CDR3 nucleotide sequence: TGTGCCAGCAGTGAATCGGGGCAGCCACAGAATAACTATGGCTACACCTTC. Amino acid sequence: CASSESGQPQNNYGYTF.

This chain connects TRBV5-1 to TRBJ2-2, with D tentatively TRBD1 (5 bases). Trimming removed 3 bases at V and 0 bases at J, with 9 bases between. Germline loops: CDR1 SGHRS, CDR2 YFSETQ. The CDR3 runs to 15 residues. This chain's CDR3 is CASSWQGSNTGELFF. CDR3 coding DNA: TGCGCCAGCAGCTGGCAGGGATCGAACACCGGGGAGCTGTTTTTT.

The chain links TRBV2 to TRBJ1-5; D is uncertain. CDR1 SNHLY and CDR2 FYNNEI come from the germline V gene. This CDR3 has 12 residues. Trimming cost V 5 bases and J 4 bases, with 6 bases left between them. The CDR3 nucleotides are TGTGCCAGCAGTCCAGGAAATCAGCCCCAGCATTTT. Translation: CASSPGNQPQHF.

The V call is TRBV5-8, the J call TRBJ2-7, with D perhaps matching TRBD2 (5 bases). Germline V gene lookup returns CDR1 SGHTS and CDR2 YDEGEE. The CDR3 runs 14 residues. The ends were cut back, 6 bases at V and 0 bases at J, with 13 bases in the middle. CDR3 loop: CASTSAGISYEQYF. The CDR3 DNA is TGTGCCAGCACCTCGGCGGGCATCTCCTACGAGCAGTACTTC.

This chain connects TRBV11-2 to TRBJ2-1, with TRBD1 as a possible D gene (6 bases). The CDR3 is made up of 15 amino acids. Trimming left V 0 bases short and J 8 bases short, with 14 bases between. The V gene's germline CDR1 is SGHAT and CDR2 FQNNGV. The CDR3 bases are TGTGCCAGCAGCTTAGATAGTGTGGGGGCGTATGAGCAGTTCTTC. This sequence encodes CASSLDSVGAYEQFF.

The chain couples TRBV19 to TRBJ2-5, with a tentative D call TRBD2 (6 bases). The CDR3 spans 14 residues. V lost 2 bases to trimming and J lost 5 bases, with 12 bases between them. Germline V lookup: CDR1 LNHDA, CDR2 SQIVND (reference sequence). The CDR3: CASSITGGVETQYF. For the CDR3, the DNA is TGTGCCAGTAGTATAACGGGCGGGGTGGAGACCCAGTACTTC.

The V and J genes are TRBV18 and TRBJ1-2; maybe TRBD1 (5 bases). This CDR3 has 14 amino acids. Trimming removed 4 bases at V and 4 bases at J, with 13 bases between. Germline loops: CDR1 KGHSH, CDR2 LQKENI. CDR3 amino acids: CASSLTEGTYGYTF. CDR3 DNA sequence: TGTGCCAGCTCACTTACGGAGGGGACCTATGGCTACACCTTC.

This chain joins TRBV29-1 and TRBJ1-2, with no clear D. The germline V gene has CDR1 SQVTM and CDR2 ANQGSEA. The CDR3 is 14 amino acids. V dropped 3 bases and J dropped 1 base, with 12 bases sitting between them. CDR3 DNA: TGCAGCGTTGATGGGTACGGAGATAACTATGGCTACACCTTC. Protein product: CSVDGYGDNYGYTF.

The genes are TRBV6-5 and TRBJ1-5, with a weak D call TRBD1 (5 bases). The CDR3 sequence is 13 residues long. Germline V gene lookup returns CDR1 MNHEY and CDR2 SVGAGI. V shed 3 bases and J shed 6 bases, with 9 bases lying between them. CDR3 amino acids: CASSYGGGQPQHF. DNA for the CDR3: TGTGCCAGCAGTTATGGGGGGGGTCAGCCCCAGCATTTT.

V usage is TRBV28 and J usage is TRBJ2-1; D is ambiguous. V was cut by 4 bases and J by 0 bases, with 13 bases left in between. Germline V CDR1 and CDR2: MDHEN, SYDVKM. This CDR3 spans 16 amino acids. CDR3 loop: CASSSYDPRSYNEQFF. The CDR3 coding sequence is TGTGCCAGCAGTTCCTACGACCCCCGCTCCTACAATGAGCAGTTCTTC.

This rearrangement joins TRBV4-2 to TRBJ2-1; TRBD2 matches 11 bases. Losses at the gene ends were 0 bases for V and 0 bases for J; bases not matched to a gene: 10. CDR3 size: 20 residues. Germline V CDR1 and CDR2: LGHNA, YNFKEQ. The CDR3 protein is CASSQDPWLAGGFSYNEQFF. The CDR3 nucleotides are TGTGCCAGCAGCCAAGATCCTTGGCTAGCGGGGGGATTCTCCTACAATGAGCAGTTCTTC.

The chain employs TRBV14 and TRBJ1-4, with 7 bases lining up with TRBD1. This CDR3 has 13 amino acids. Trimming took 3 bases from V and 6 from J; bases not matched to a gene: 1. Germline V gene lookup returns CDR1 SGHDN and CDR2 FVKESK. The DNA for the CDR3 is TGTGCCAGCAGCCAGGGACAGTATGAAAAACTGTTTTTT. This gives the protein CASSQGQYEKLFF.

The chain combines TRBV4-2 with TRBJ2-3, with D perhaps TRBD1 or TRBD2 (5 bases each). The germline V gene has CDR1 LGHNA and CDR2 YNFKEQ. The CDR3 spans 17 residues. V was cut by 1 base and J by 0 bases, with 14 bases left in between. The CDR3 DNA sequence: TGTGCCAGCAGCCAAGTAGGGAGACAGATTAGCACAGATACGCAGTATTTT. Amino acid sequence: CASSQVGRQISTDTQYF.

The CDR3 region has the DNA TGTGCCGGCGGGACTAGCGGAGAGGTCCATGAGCAGTTCTTC. Translating gives CAGGTSGEVHEQFF. The chain joins TRBV25-1 to TRBJ2-1, with 11 bases matching TRBD2. Germline CDR1 reads MGHDK; CDR2 reads SYGVNS. This CDR3 is built from 14 residues. Trimming took 11 bases from V and 8 from J; bases not matched to a gene: 11. Full variable domain (missing parts from reference TRBV25-1 and TRBJ2-1): EADIYQTPRYLVIGTGKKITLECSQTMGHDKMYWYQQDPGMELHLIHYSYGVNSTEKGDLSSESTVSRIRTEHFPLTLESARPSHTSQYLCAGGTSGEVHEQFFGPGTRLTVL.

V and J are TRBV9 and TRBJ2-3; D perhaps matches TRBD2 (5 bases). CDR1 and CDR2 from the germline V gene are SGDLS and YYNGEE. Deletions cut 4 bases from V and 0 bases from J, with 12 bases between. The CDR3 consists of 15 residues. CDR3 DNA: TGTGCCAGCAGCACCCTAGCTTCTAGCACAGATACGCAGTATTTT. Amino acid sequence: CASSTLASSTDTQYF.

The J gene is TRBJ2-3, the V gene TRBV19, with TRBD2 matching over 9 bases. Germline CDR1 is LNHDA and CDR2 is SQIVND (reference sequence). V shed 8 bases, J shed 0 bases, and the junction held 3 bases outside the gene matches. The length of the CDR3 is 14 residues. CDR3 DNA: TGTGCCAGTGCTAGCGGGATTAGCACAGATACGCAGTATTTT. Its translation is CASASGISTDTQYF.

V gene TRBV9 combines with J gene TRBJ1-3; 9 bases map to TRBD1. Per the germline V gene, CDR1 is SGDLS and CDR2 is YYNGEE. The ends lost 1 base at V and 6 bases at J; junction bases unmatched: 14. The CDR3 contains 18 residues. CDR3 coding DNA: TGTGCCAGCAGCGTAAGTCCTCCGGGACAGGGTATAGAAAACACCATATATTTT. It yields the protein CASSVSPPGQGIENTIYF. The full variable domain, completed using reference TRBV9 and TRBJ1-3, is DSGVTQTPKHLITATGQRVTLRCSPRSGDLSVYWYQQSLDQGLQFLIQYYNGEERAKGNILERFSAQQFPDLHSELNLSSLELGDSALYFCASSVSPPGQGIENTIYFGEGSWLTVV.

This clone showed up just once. V usage is TRBV10-1 and J usage is TRBJ2-7; D is unclear. The CDR3 contains 12 residues. Germline V gene sequence: CDR1 WNHNN, CDR2 SYGVQD (reference sequence). V dropped 1 base and J dropped 5 bases, with 6 bases sitting between them. CDR3 DNA: TGCGCCAGCAGTGAGTATGTGAACGAGCAGTACTTC. This translates into CASSEYVNEQYF.

The chain recombines TRBV5-1 with TRBJ1-1, with D unresolved. CDR3 length: 15 amino acids. V was trimmed by 4 bases and J by 1 base, leaving 14 bases between them. From germline, CDR1 is SGHRS and CDR2 YFSETQ. CDR3 nucleotide sequence: TGCGCCAGCAGCCTCGCCGGGTCAGGGAACACTGAAGCTTTCTTT. Protein product: CASSLAGSGNTEAFF.

The chain has TRBV5-1 and TRBJ2-3; perhaps D is TRBD1 or TRBD2 (6 bases each). With 5 bases removed from V and 0 bases from J, the gap between germline ends came to 13 bases. Per germline, CDR1 SGHRS and CDR2 YFSETQ. The CDR3 is 15 amino acids. The CDR3 bases are TGCGCCAGCAGTGAATGGGGGGCTAGCACAGATACGCAGTATTTT. This sequence encodes CASSEWGASTDTQYF.

This sequence joins TRBV18 and TRBJ2-7, with TRBD1 matching 8 bases. Germline values: CDR1 KGHSH, CDR2 LQKENI. The length of the CDR3 is 12 residues. Trimming removed 5 bases from V and 3 bases from J; junction bases left unmatched: 0. The CDR3 here is CASSDRGYEQYF. The CDR3 nucleotides read TGTGCCAGCTCAGACAGGGGCTACGAGCAGTACTTC.